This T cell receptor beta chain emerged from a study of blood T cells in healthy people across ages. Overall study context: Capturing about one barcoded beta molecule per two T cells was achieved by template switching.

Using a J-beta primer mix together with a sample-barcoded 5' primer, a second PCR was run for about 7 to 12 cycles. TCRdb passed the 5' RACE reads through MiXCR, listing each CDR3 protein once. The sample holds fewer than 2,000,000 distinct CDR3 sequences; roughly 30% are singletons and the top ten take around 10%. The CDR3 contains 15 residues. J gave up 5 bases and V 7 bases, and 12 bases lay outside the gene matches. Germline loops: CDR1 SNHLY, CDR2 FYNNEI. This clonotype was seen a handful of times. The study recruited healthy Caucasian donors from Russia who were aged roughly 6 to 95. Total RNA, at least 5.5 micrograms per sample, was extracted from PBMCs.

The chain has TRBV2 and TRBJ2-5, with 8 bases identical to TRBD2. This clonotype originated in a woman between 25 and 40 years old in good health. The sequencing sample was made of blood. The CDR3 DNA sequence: TGTGCCAGCAACTCAAACGGGAGGGCCCGGGAGACCCAGTACTTC. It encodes CASNSNGRARETQYF.